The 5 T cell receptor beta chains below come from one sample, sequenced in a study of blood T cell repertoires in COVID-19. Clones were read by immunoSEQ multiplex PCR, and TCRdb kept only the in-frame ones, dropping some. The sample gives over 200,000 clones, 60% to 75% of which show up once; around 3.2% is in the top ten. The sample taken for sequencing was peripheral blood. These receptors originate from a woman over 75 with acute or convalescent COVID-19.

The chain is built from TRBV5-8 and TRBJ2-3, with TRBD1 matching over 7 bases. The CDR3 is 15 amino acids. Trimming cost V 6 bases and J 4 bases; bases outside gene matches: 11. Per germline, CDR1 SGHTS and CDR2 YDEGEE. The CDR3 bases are TGTGCCAGCACCCGAACAGGGGCAGTTTCAGATACGCAGTATTTT. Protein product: CASTRTGAVSDTQYF.

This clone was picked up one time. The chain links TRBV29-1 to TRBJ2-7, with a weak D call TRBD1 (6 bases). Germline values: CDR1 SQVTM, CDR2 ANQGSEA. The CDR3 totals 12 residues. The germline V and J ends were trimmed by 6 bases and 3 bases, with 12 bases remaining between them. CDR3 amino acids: CSVAKQGYEQYF. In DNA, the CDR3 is TGCAGCGTCGCAAAACAGGGCTACGAGCAGTACTTC.

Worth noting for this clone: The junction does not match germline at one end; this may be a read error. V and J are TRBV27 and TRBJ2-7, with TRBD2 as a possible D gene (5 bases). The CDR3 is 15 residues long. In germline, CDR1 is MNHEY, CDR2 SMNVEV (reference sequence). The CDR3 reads CASSSANAGSSEQYF. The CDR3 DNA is TGTGCCAGCAGTTCGGCCAACGCGGGCTCCTCCGAGCAGTACTTC.

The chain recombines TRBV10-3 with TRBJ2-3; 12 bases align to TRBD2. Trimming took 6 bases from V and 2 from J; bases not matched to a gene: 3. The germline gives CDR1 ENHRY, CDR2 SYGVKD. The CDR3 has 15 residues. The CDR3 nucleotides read TGTGCCATCAGCCCTAGCGGGGGGGACACAGATACGCAGTATTTT. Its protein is CAISPSGGDTDTQYF.

The chain's CDR3 is CASSLARGGEQYF. The CDR3 bases are TGTGCCAGCAGCTTGGCCAGGGGTGGCGAGCAGTACTTC. This chain joins TRBV5-4 and TRBJ2-7; TRBD1 is a possible D gene (6 bases). V gave up 0 bases and J gave up 6 bases, with 10 bases separating them. Germline lookup yields CDR1 SGHNT and CDR2 YYREEE (reference sequence). This CDR3 region has 13 residues. The full variable domain, rest sourced from reference TRBV5-4 and TRBJ2-7, is ETGVTQSPTHLIKTRGQQVTLRCSSQSGHNTVSWYQQALGQGPQFIFQYYREEENGRGNFPPRFSGLQFPNYSSELNVNALELDDSALYLCASSLARGGEQYFGPGTRLTVT.